Each of the 32 T cell receptor beta chains below was sequenced from the same sample in a study of T-cell reconstitution after alpha-beta-depleted transplantation in children. Preparation of the TCRbeta library was carried out with unique molecular identifiers. TCRdb re-called the PCR reads through MiXCR, storing one row per CDR3 protein. This table holds approximately 150,000 distinct CDR3 sequences, about 9% found once. The source material was PBMCs, mostly from graft donor cells, sampled 180 days after TCRalphabeta/CD19-depleted stem cell transplant. The receptors here all came from a female patient aged 2 to 10 who had a stem cell transplant for congenital amegakaryocytic thrombocytopenia, so the T cells may come from the graft donor.

The CDR3 coding sequence is TGCAGTGCTAGAGATGCATCCGGCGACTATAGCAATCAGCCCCAGCATTTT. Its translation: CSARDASGDYSNQPQHF. The chain employs TRBV20-1 and TRBJ1-5; D uncertain. This CDR3 has 17 residues. Germline CDR1 DFQATT, CDR2 SNEGSKA (reference sequence). V gave up 0 bases and J gave up 0 bases, with 15 bases separating them.

This clonotype has just a few counts. This sequence joins TRBV3-1 and TRBJ2-7, with 14 bases fitting TRBD2. Germline-derived CDR1 and CDR2 are LGHDT and YNNKEL (reference sequence). Trimming cost V 7 bases and J 7 bases; bases outside gene matches: 12. The CDR3 covers 16 residues. The CDR3 loop is CASMQGTSGGPTEQYF. The CDR3 DNA is TGTGCCAGCATGCAAGGGACTAGCGGGGGCCCTACAGAGCAGTACTTC.

There are many counts of this clonotype. V and J are TRBV7-6 and TRBJ2-5; 9 bases are shared with TRBD2. The length of the CDR3 is 18 residues. From germline, CDR1 is SGHVS and CDR2 FNYEAQ. The V and J ends lost 2 bases and 1 base, in that order; junction bases with no gene match: 11. This CDR3 reads CASSLRRLTSGTQETQYF. The CDR3 bases are TGTGCCAGCAGCTTAAGGCGGTTGACTAGCGGCACCCAAGAGACCCAGTACTTC.

The chain is built from TRBV18 and TRBJ2-5; no firm D call. The germline V and J ends were trimmed by 0 bases and 2 bases, with 7 bases remaining between them. Germline values: CDR1 KGHSH, CDR2 LQKENI. This CDR3 contains 14 residues. As DNA, the CDR3 is TGTGCCAGCTCACCACCTCTGCGACAAGAGACCCAGTACTTC. Its translation is CASSPPLRQETQYF.

This clonotype was picked up many times. The chain has TRBV10-3 and TRBJ1-6; D is possibly TRBD1 (6 bases). The V end lost 5 bases, the J end lost 0 bases, and 11 bases lay between the germline ends. The CDR3 runs to 16 residues. Germline V gives CDR1 ENHRY, CDR2 SYGVKD. The CDR3 here is CAISTGWDSYNSPLHF. The DNA of the CDR3 is TGTGCCATCAGTACAGGGTGGGACTCCTATAATTCACCCCTCCACTTT.

Many counts were recorded for this clonotype. The rearrangement joins TRBV28 to TRBJ1-5, with TRBD1 matching over 9 bases. CDR3 length equals 16 residues. Germline V gene sequence: CDR1 MDHEN, CDR2 SYDVKM. J lost 6 bases, V lost 5 bases, and 11 bases had no gene match. The CDR3 region has the DNA TGTGCCAGCAGTCCCGGGACCGGGGGACAGGGTCAGCCCCAGCATTTT. Amino acid sequence: CASSPGTGGQGQPQHF.

Ten or more counts support this clonotype. The chain couples TRBV28 to TRBJ1-1; D not certain. The V gene's germline CDR1 is MDHEN and CDR2 SYDVKM. Trimming removed 2 bases from V and 6 bases from J, with 7 bases in between. The CDR3 is 12 residues long. The CDR3 sequence is CASSLNIAEAFF. The CDR3 nucleotides are TGTGCCAGCAGTTTAAATATCGCTGAAGCTTTCTTT.

The chain combines TRBV5-1 with TRBJ2-1; D not certain. V dropped 2 bases and J dropped 8 bases, with 14 bases sitting between them. The CDR3 totals 14 residues. Per the germline V gene, CDR1 is SGHRS and CDR2 is YFSETQ. CDR3 sequence reads: CASSFNPIADEQFF. The CDR3 DNA is TGCGCCAGCAGCTTCAACCCAATAGCCGATGAGCAGTTCTTC. The full variable domain, completed using reference TRBV5-1 and TRBJ2-1, is KAGVTQTPRYLIKTRGQQVTLSCSPISGHRSVSWYQQTPGQGLQFLFEYFSETQRNKGNFPGRFSGRQFSNSRSEMNVSTLELGDSALYLCASSFNPIADEQFFGPGTRLTVL.

This clonotype occurred a few times. The genes are TRBV2 and TRBJ2-2; 10 bases agree with TRBD1. The CDR3 is 15 amino acids. CDR1 is SNHLY and CDR2 is FYNNEI in the germline V gene. Trimming at V came to 4 bases and at J to 5 bases, leaving 4 bases not matched to a gene. CDR3 nucleotide sequence: TGTGCCAGCAGTGCGGGACAGGGGCTGACCGGGGAGCTGTTTTTT. Translation: CASSAGQGLTGELFF.

This clonotype was recorded at least ten times. The chain combines TRBV20-1 with TRBJ2-6; D perhaps matches TRBD1 (5 bases). V dropped 3 bases and J dropped 1 base, with 7 bases sitting between them. Per germline, CDR1 DFQATT and CDR2 SNEGSKA (reference sequence). This CDR3 spans 14 amino acids. The CDR3 sequence: CSASAGSGANVLTF. CDR3 DNA: TGCAGTGCTAGCGCAGGGTCTGGGGCCAACGTCCTGACTTTC.

In this sample, this clonotype turned up many times. V usage is TRBV29-1 and J usage is TRBJ2-2, with 9 bases lining up with TRBD2. Germline V gene sequence: CDR1 SQVTM, CDR2 ANQGSEA. This CDR3 contains 13 residues. Losses at the gene ends were 7 bases for V and 4 bases for J; bases not matched to a gene: 4. DNA of the CDR3: TGCAGCGGCGGGGGGGCCGGCACCGGGGAGCTGTTTTTT. This translates into CSGGGAGTGELFF.

This clonotype was observed at least ten times. J is TRBJ1-1 and V is TRBV28; weak D call: TRBD1 (5 bases). The length of the CDR3 is 11 residues. Germline V gene sequence: CDR1 MDHEN, CDR2 SYDVKM. CDR3 DNA sequence: TGTGCGTACGGGGGGAACACTGAAGCTTTCTTT. Its translation: CAYGGNTEAFF. The full variable domain, in which reference TRBV28 and TRBJ1-1 provide the parts outside the CDR3, is DVKVTQSSRYLVKRTGEKVFLECVQDMDHENMFWYRQDPGLGLRLIYFSYDVKMKEKGDIPEGYSVSREKKERFSLILESASTNQTSMYLCAYGGNTEAFFGQGTRLTVV.

The sample holds many counts of this clonotype. This chain uses TRBV10-3 with TRBJ2-2; 7 bases fit TRBD1. J gave up 2 bases and V 7 bases, and 13 bases lay outside the gene matches. This CDR3 comprises 17 residues. Germline V gives CDR1 ENHRY, CDR2 SYGVKD. The CDR3 sequence: CAITAFTGTDNTGELFF. The CDR3 nucleotides are TGTGCCATCACCGCCTTCACCGGGACAGATAACACCGGGGAGCTGTTTTTT.

This clonotype was seen a handful of times. The V and J genes are TRBV9 and TRBJ1-4, with a weak D call TRBD1 (5 bases). V gave up 4 bases and J gave up 6 bases, with 19 bases separating them. Germline V gene data show CDR1 as SGDLS and CDR2 as YYNGEE. This CDR3 region has 16 residues. The CDR3 DNA reads as TGTGCCAGCAGCCTGGGACCTCCTCTGGGGGATGAAAAACTGTTTTTT. Translating gives CASSLGPPLGDEKLFF.

This clonotype showed up many times. The chain uses TRBV30 and TRBJ1-6; D is uncertain. Trimming cost V 3 bases and J 0 bases, with 3 bases left between them. The CDR3 covers 13 residues. Per germline, CDR1 GTSNPN and CDR2 SVGIG (reference sequence). The CDR3 spells CAWRSSYNSPLHF. In DNA form, the CDR3 reads TGTGCCTGGAGAAGCTCCTATAATTCACCCCTCCACTTT.

This clonotype was recorded at least ten times. J is TRBJ2-3 and V is TRBV28; D is ambiguous. The germline V and J ends were trimmed by 4 bases and 1 base, with 9 bases remaining between them. CDR3 length equals 14 residues. Per the germline V gene, CDR1 is MDHEN and CDR2 is SYDVKM. For the CDR3, the DNA is TGTGCCAGCAGTTCCCCATCCCGCACAGATACGCAGTATTTT. This translates into CASSSPSRTDTQYF.

Only a few counts were recorded for this clonotype. A much larger clonotype is one base distant, so this may be a read error. The chain joins TRBV20-1 to TRBJ2-4, with D possibly TRBD1 on 6 matching bases. Germline assignment: CDR1 DFQATT and CDR2 SNEGSKA (reference sequence). The CDR3 spans 13 residues. As DNA, the CDR3 is TGCAGTGCTAGAGTTACAGGGCAGAACAGTCAGTACTTC. Translation gives CSARVTGQNSQYF.

This clonotype was observed many times. This chain connects TRBV10-3 to TRBJ2-7; D perhaps matches TRBD2 (5 bases). The length of the CDR3 is 13 residues. V was shortened by 4 bases and J by 5 bases, with 12 bases between the two germline ends. Germline V lookup: CDR1 ENHRY, CDR2 SYGVKD. The CDR3 here is CAISAIKRDEQYF. As DNA, the CDR3 is TGTGCCATCAGTGCGATCAAGAGGGACGAGCAGTACTTC.

This clonotype appeared many times. The CDR3 DNA reads as TGTGCCAGTAGTTTAGGGCATTCAATAGACTACGAGCAGTACTTC. It codes for CASSLGHSIDYEQYF. The chain carries TRBV3-1 and TRBJ2-7; no clear D. CDR3 length: 15 amino acids. Germline CDR1 and CDR2: LGHDT and YNNKEL (reference sequence). Trimming removed 9 bases at V and 3 bases at J, with 21 bases between.

The sample holds a few counts of this clonotype. This chain uses TRBV28 with TRBJ2-3; D gene ambiguous. The germline gives CDR1 MDHEN, CDR2 SYDVKM. Trimming took 6 bases from V and 2 from J, leaving 12 bases between them. The length of the CDR3 is 14 residues. CDR3 coding DNA: TGTGCCAGCAGCAACGTAGGGCTCACAGATACGCAGTATTTT. Its translation: CASSNVGLTDTQYF.

There are many counts of this clonotype. This rearrangement joins TRBV5-5 to TRBJ2-1, with D uncertain. The CDR3 covers 12 residues. CDR1 is SGHKS and CDR2 is YYEKEE in the germline V gene (reference sequence). V lost 4 bases, J lost 2 bases, and 4 bases lay in between. CDR3 amino acids: CASSHPYNEQFF. In DNA form, the CDR3 reads TGTGCCAGCAGCCATCCCTACAATGAGCAGTTCTTC.

This clonotype was detected many times. The chain joins TRBV12-3 or TRBV12-4 to TRBJ2-7; D call uncertain. The V end was cut by 2 bases, the J end by 4 bases, with 6 bases between. The CDR3 is 12 amino acids. In nucleotides, the CDR3 is TGTGCCAGCAGTTTACATGGATACGAGCAGTACTTC. Its translation: CASSLHGYEQYF.

There are a few counts of this clonotype. CDR3 nucleotide sequence: TGCAGTGCCGGGGGCGGAACAACTAATGAAAAACTGTTTTTT. Translating gives CSAGGGTTNEKLFF. The chain couples TRBV20-1 to TRBJ1-4, with D maybe TRBD1 (6 bases). The CDR3 contains 14 residues. Per the germline V gene, CDR1 is DFQATT and CDR2 is SNEGSKA (reference sequence). V lost 6 bases and J lost 0, with 11 bases in between.

The rearrangement uses TRBV3-1 and TRBJ1-3; 9 positions agree with TRBD1. V lost 2 bases, J lost 2 bases, and 7 bases stayed unmatched. From germline, CDR1 is LGHDT and CDR2 YNNKEL (reference sequence). This CDR3 comprises 17 residues. The CDR3 DNA is TGTGCCAGCAGCCAAATCTGGGACAGGGTTGCTGGAAACACCATATATTTT. Translation gives CASSQIWDRVAGNTIYF.

This clonotype was seen more than once but under ten times. This chain links TRBV20-1 with TRBJ2-7, with TRBD1 matching over 11 bases. This CDR3 comprises 15 residues. V shed 6 bases, J shed 3 bases, and the junction held 10 bases outside the gene matches. Per the germline V gene, CDR1 is DFQATT and CDR2 is SNEGSKA (reference sequence). The CDR3: CSARPGGTGGYEQYF. CDR3 DNA: TGCAGTGCACGGCCGGGAGGGACAGGGGGCTACGAGCAGTACTTC.

This clonotype was observed at least ten times. The chain is built from TRBV20-1 and TRBJ2-5; D is unclear. In germline, CDR1 is DFQATT, CDR2 SNEGSKA (reference sequence). Trimming removed 3 bases from V and 5 bases from J, with 7 bases in between. The CDR3 length is 11 residues. For the CDR3, the DNA is TGCAGTGCTAGCGGTGCTGAGACCCAGTACTTC. It translates to CSASGAETQYF.

In this sample, this clonotype turned up a few times. This chain joins TRBV14 and TRBJ1-3, with no clear D. Germline V lookup: CDR1 SGHDN, CDR2 FVKESK. V was trimmed by 1 base and J by 5 bases, leaving 12 bases between them. The length of the CDR3 is 15 residues. The CDR3 sequence is CASSQAGSRRNTIYF. The CDR3 region has the DNA TGTGCCAGCAGCCAAGCCGGCAGCCGCCGAAACACCATATATTTT. Combining the CDR3 with reference TRBV14 and TRBJ1-3 gives the whole variable domain EAGVTQFPSHSVIEKGQTVTLRCDPISGHDNLYWYRRVMGKEIKFLLHFVKESKQDESGMPNNRFLAERTGGTYSTLKVQPAELEDSGVYFCASSQAGSRRNTIYFGEGSWLTVV.

This clonotype was seen repeatedly, ten times or more. The rearrangement links TRBV20-1 to TRBJ2-7, with 9 bases that match TRBD2. The junction had 11 bases not matched to a gene; V was cut back by 1 base and J by 1 base. The CDR3 length is 17 residues. Germline lookup yields CDR1 DFQATT and CDR2 SNEGSKA (reference sequence). CDR3 sequence: CSARGVFWREGSYEQYF. The CDR3 region has the DNA TGCAGTGCTAGAGGGGTCTTTTGGCGGGAGGGTTCCTACGAGCAGTACTTC.

The rearrangement links TRBV4-1 to TRBJ1-2; no clear D gene. Germline values: CDR1 MGHRA, CDR2 YSYEKL. The CDR3 loop spans 15 amino acids. Trimming pared 4 bases from V and 2 bases from J, leaving 14 bases between. This CDR3 is CASSRGILHNYGYTF. CDR3 nucleotide sequence: TGCGCCAGCAGCCGTGGGATTCTCCACAACTATGGCTACACCTTC.

This clonotype was picked up many times. The chain has TRBV20-1 and TRBJ2-3, with TRBD2 matching 9 bases. V gave up 2 bases and J gave up 5 bases; unmatched junction bases: 5. The germline V gene encodes CDR1 DFQATT and CDR2 SNEGSKA (reference sequence). The CDR3 length is 14 residues. The CDR3 reads CSARIAGVRDTQYF. CDR3 DNA: TGCAGTGCTAGAATAGCGGGGGTACGAGATACGCAGTATTTT.

This clonotype was observed many times. This chain connects TRBV30 to TRBJ2-7, with TRBD1 matching 7 bases. The CDR3 consists of 12 residues. Germline V gene sequence: CDR1 GTSNPN, CDR2 SVGIG (reference sequence). With 3 bases clipped from V and 6 bases from J, the junction kept 5 bases outside the gene matches. CDR3 sequence: CAWRQGRGEQYF. The CDR3 DNA is TGTGCCTGGAGACAGGGGCGCGGCGAGCAGTACTTC.

This clonotype turned up a few times. The gene calls are TRBV5-1 and TRBJ1-2; D gene unclear. V lost 3 bases, J lost 4 bases, and 7 bases lay in between. Germline-derived CDR1 and CDR2 are SGHRS and YFSETQ. The CDR3 is 12 residues long. The CDR3 reads CASSSDPYGYTF. The CDR3 DNA sequence: TGCGCCAGCAGCTCTGACCCCTATGGCTACACCTTC.